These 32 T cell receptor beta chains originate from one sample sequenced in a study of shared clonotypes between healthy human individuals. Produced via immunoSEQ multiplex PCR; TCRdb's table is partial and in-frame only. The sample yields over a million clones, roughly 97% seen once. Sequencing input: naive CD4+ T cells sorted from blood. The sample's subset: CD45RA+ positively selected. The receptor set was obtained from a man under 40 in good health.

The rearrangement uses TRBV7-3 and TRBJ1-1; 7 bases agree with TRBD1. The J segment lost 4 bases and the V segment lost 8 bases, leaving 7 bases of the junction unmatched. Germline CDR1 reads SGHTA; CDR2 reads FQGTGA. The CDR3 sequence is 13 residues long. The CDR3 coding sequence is TGTGCCAGCGCATCAGGGGGTGGCACTGAAGCTTTCTTT. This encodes CASASGGGTEAFF.

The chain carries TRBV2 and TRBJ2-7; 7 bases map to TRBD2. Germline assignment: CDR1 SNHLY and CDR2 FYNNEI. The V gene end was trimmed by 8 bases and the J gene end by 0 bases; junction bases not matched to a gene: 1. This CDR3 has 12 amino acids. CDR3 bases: TGTGCCAGCCGGGACTACTCCTACGAGCAGTACTTC. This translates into CASRDYSYEQYF. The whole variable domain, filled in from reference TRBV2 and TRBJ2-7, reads EPEVTQTPSHQVTQMGQEVILRCVPISNHLYFYWYRQILGQKVEFLVSFYNNEISEKSEIFDDQFSVERPDGSNFTLKIRSTKLEDSAMYFCASRDYSYEQYFGPGTRLTVT.

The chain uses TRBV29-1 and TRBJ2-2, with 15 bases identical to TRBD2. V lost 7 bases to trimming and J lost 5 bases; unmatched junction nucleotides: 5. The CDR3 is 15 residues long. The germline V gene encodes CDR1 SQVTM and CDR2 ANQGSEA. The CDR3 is CSATGLAGGTGELFF. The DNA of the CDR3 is TGCAGCGCGACTGGACTAGCGGGAGGGACCGGGGAGCTGTTTTTT.

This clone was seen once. The CDR3 protein is CASSEMGENTGELFF. DNA of the CDR3: TGTGCCAGCAGTGAAATGGGGGAGAACACCGGGGAGCTGTTTTTT. This chain joins TRBV2 and TRBJ2-2; perhaps D is TRBD1 or TRBD2 (5 bases each). This CDR3 contains 15 residues. Trimming shortened V by 2 bases and J by 1 base, and 8 bases separated the two germline ends. Looked up from germline, CDR1 is SNHLY and CDR2 is FYNNEI. The full variable domain, completed using reference TRBV2 and TRBJ2-2, is EPEVTQTPSHQVTQMGQEVILRCVPISNHLYFYWYRQILGQKVEFLVSFYNNEISEKSEIFDDQFSVERPDGSNFTLKIRSTKLEDSAMYFCASSEMGENTGELFFGEGSRLTVL.

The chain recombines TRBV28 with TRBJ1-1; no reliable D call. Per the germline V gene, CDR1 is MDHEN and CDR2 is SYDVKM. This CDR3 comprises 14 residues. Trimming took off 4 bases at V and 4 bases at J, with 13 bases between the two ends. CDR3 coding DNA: TGTGCCAGCAGTTCCCCCGGGTCGGCCACTGAAGCTTTCTTT. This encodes CASSSPGSATEAFF.

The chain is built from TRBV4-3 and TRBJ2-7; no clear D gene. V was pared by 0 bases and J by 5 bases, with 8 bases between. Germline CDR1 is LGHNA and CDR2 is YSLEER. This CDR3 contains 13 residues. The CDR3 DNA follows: TGCGCCAGCAGCCAAGATGGCGAGCACGAGCAGTACTTC. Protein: CASSQDGEHEQYF.

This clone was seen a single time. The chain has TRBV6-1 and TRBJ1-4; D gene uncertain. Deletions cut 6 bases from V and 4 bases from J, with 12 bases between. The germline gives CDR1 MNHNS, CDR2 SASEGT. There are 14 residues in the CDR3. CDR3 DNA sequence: TGTGCCAGCAGGGGAGTCAGTGGTAATGAAAAACTGTTTTTT. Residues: CASRGVSGNEKLFF.

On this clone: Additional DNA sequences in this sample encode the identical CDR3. The CDR3 DNA follows: TGTGCCAGCAGTTCCGCCGGACAGGGCACAGATACGCAGTATTTT. This encodes CASSSAGQGTDTQYF. The chain uses TRBV28 and TRBJ2-3; 7 bases agree with TRBD1. The germline CDR1 and CDR2 sequences are MDHEN and SYDVKM. CDR3 length: 15 residues. V was clipped by 4 bases and J by 1 base; unmatched bases: 5. The full variable domain, rest sourced from reference TRBV28 and TRBJ2-3, is DVKVTQSSRYLVKRTGEKVFLECVQDMDHENMFWYRQDPGLGLRLIYFSYDVKMKEKGDIPEGYSVSREKKERFSLILESASTNQTSMYLCASSSAGQGTDTQYFGPGTRLTVL.

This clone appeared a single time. This CDR3 reads CASSPDNRAGNTIYF. CDR3 coding DNA: TGTGCCAGCAGTCCCGACAACAGGGCCGGAAACACCATATATTTT. The rearrangement joins TRBV28 to TRBJ1-3; possibly TRBD1 for D (6 bases). CDR1 and CDR2 from the germline V gene are MDHEN and SYDVKM. CDR3 size: 15 residues. Trimming removed 5 bases at V and 4 bases at J, with 15 bases between.

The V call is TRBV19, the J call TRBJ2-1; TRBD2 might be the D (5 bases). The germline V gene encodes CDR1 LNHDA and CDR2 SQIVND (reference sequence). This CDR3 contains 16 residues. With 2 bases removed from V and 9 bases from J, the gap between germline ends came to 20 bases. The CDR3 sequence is CASSIHSVLTNIEQFF. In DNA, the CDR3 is TGTGCCAGTAGTATACATTCCGTTTTGACTAATATTGAGCAGTTCTTC.

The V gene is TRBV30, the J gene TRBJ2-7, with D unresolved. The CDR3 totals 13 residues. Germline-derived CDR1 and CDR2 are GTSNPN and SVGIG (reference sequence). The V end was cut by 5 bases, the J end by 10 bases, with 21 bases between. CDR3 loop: CAWQDGPALVQYF. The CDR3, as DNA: TGTGCCTGGCAGGACGGACCGGCCTTAGTCCAGTACTTC.

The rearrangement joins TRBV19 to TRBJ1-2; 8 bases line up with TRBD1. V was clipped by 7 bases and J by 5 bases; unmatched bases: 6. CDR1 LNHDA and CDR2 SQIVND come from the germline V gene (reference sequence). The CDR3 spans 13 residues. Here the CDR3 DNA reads TGTGCCAGTAAGGACAGGGACGGATATGGCTACACCTTC. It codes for CASKDRDGYGYTF. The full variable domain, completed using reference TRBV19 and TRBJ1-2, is DGGITQSPKYLFRKEGQNVTLSCEQNLNHDAMYWYRQDPGQGLRLIYYSQIVNDFQKGDIAEGYSVSREKKESFPLTVTSAQKNPTAFYLCASKDRDGYGYTFGSGTRLTVV.

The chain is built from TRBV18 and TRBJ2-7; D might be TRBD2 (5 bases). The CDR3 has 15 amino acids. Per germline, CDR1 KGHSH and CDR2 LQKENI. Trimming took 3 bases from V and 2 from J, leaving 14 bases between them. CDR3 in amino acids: CASSPRERGAYEQYF. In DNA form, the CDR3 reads TGTGCCAGCTCACCGAGGGAGCGAGGCGCCTACGAGCAGTACTTC.

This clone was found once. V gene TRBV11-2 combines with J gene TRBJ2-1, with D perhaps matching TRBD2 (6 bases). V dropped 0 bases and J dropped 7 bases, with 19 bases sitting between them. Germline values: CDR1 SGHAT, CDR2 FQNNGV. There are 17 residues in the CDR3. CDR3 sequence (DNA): TGTGCCAGCAGCTTAGATGTTTTAGGCGGGGCACGGAATGAGCAGTTCTTC. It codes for CASSLDVLGGARNEQFF.

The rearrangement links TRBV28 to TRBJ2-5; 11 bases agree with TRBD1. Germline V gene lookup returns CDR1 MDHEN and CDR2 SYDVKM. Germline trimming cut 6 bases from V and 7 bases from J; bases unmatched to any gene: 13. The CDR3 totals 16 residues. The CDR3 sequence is CASRTPGQGGFATQYF. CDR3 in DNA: TGTGCCAGCAGAACGCCGGGACAGGGGGGCTTTGCGACCCAGTACTTC.

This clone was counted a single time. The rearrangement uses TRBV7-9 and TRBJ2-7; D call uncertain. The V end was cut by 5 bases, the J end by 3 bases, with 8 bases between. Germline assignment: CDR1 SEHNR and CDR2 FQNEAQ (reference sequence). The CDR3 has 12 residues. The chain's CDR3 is CASSAPDYEQYF. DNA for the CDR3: TGTGCCAGCAGCGCCCCAGACTACGAGCAGTACTTC.

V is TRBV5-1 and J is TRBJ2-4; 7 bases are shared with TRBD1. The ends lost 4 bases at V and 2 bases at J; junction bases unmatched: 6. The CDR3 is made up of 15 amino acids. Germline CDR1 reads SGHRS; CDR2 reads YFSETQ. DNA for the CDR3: TGCGCCAGCAGCCAAGACAGGGTTACCAAAAACATTCAGTACTTC. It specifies CASSQDRVTKNIQYF.

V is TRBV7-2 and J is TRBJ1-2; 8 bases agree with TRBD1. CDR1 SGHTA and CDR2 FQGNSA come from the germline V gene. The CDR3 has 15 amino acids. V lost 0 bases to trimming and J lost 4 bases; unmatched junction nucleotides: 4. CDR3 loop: CASSLASGGLYGYTF. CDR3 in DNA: TGTGCCAGCAGCTTAGCTTCAGGGGGCCTCTATGGCTACACCTTC.

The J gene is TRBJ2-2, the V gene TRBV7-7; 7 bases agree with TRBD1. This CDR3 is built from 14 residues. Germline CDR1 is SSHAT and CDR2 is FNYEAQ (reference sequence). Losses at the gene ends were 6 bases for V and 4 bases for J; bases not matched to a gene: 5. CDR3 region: CASSSDRATGELFF. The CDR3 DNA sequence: TGTGCCAGCAGTTCTGACAGGGCCACCGGGGAGCTGTTTTTT.

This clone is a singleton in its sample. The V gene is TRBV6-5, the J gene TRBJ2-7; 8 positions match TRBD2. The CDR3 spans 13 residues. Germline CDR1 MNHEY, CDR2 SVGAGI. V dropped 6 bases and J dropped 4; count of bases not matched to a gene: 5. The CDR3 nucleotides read TGTGCCAGCAGCCCGGGACTAGGTTACGAGCAGTACTTC. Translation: CASSPGLGYEQYF.

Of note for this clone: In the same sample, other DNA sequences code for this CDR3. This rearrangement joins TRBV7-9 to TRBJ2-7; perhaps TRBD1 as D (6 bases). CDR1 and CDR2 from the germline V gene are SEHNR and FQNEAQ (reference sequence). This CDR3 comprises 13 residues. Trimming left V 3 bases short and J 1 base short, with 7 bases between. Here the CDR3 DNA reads TGTGCCAGCAGCTTGAGGGGGTCCTACGAGCAGTACTTC. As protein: CASSLRGSYEQYF.

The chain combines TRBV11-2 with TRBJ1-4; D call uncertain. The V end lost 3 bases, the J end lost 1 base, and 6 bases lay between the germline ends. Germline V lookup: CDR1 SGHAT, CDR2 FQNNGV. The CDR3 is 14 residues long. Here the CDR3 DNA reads TGTGCCAGCAGCTTGCTAAGAACTAATGAAAAACTGTTTTTT. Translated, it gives CASSLLRTNEKLFF. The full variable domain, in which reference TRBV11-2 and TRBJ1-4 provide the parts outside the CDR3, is EAGVAQSPRYKIIEKRQSVAFWCNPISGHATLYWYQQILGQGPKLLIQFQNNGVVDDSQLPKDRFSAERLKGVDSTLKIQPAKLEDSAVYLCASSLLRTNEKLFFGSGTQLSVL.

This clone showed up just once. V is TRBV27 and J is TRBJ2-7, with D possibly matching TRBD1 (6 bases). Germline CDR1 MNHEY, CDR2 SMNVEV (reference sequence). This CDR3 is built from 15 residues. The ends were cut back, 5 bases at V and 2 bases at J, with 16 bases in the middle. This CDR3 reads CASSPGVFLTYEQYF. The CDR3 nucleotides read TGTGCCAGCAGTCCAGGGGTGTTTCTAACCTACGAGCAGTACTTC.

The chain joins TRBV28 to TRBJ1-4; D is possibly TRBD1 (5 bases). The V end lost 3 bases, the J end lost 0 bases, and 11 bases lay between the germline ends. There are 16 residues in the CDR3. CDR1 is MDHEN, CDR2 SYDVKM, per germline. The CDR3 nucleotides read TGTGCCAGCAGTTTGTTAACAGGATCAACTAATGAAAAACTGTTTTTT. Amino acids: CASSLLTGSTNEKLFF.

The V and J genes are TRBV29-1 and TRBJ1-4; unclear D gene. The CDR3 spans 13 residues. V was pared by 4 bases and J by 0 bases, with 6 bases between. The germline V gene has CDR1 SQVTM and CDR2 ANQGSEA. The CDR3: CSVGKSTNEKLFF. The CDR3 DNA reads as TGCAGCGTTGGGAAGTCAACTAATGAAAAACTGTTTTTT.

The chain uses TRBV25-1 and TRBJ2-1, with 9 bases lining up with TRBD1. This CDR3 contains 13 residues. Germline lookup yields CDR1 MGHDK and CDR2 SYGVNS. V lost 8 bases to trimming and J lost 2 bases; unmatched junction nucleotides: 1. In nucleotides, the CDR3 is TGTGCCAGCCGGGACAGGGCCTACAATGAGCAGTTCTTC. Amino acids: CASRDRAYNEQFF.

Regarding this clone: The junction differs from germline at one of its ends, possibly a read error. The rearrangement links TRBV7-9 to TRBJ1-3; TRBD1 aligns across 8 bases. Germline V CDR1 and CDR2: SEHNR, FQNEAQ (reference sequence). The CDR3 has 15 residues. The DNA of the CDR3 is TGTGCCAGCAGTTTGACTTCCGGGACAGGTCTCCGAGGGGATTTT. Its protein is CASSLTSGTGLRGDF.

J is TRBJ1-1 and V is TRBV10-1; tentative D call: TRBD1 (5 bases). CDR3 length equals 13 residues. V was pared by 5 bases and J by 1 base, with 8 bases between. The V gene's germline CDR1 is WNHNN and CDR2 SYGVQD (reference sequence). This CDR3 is CASSTGGNTEAFF. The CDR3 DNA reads TGCGCCAGCAGTACCGGGGGGAACACTGAAGCTTTCTTT.

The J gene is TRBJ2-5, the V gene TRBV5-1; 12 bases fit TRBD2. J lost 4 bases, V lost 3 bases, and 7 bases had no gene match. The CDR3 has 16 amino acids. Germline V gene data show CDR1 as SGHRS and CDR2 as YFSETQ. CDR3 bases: TGCGCCAGCAGCTCGGAGACTAGCGGGAGTCCAGAGACCCAGTACTTC. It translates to CASSSETSGSPETQYF. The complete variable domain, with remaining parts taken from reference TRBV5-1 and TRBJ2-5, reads KAGVTQTPRYLIKTRGQQVTLSCSPISGHRSVSWYQQTPGQGLQFLFEYFSETQRNKGNFPGRFSGRQFSNSRSEMNVSTLELGDSALYLCASSSETSGSPETQYFGPGTRLLVL.

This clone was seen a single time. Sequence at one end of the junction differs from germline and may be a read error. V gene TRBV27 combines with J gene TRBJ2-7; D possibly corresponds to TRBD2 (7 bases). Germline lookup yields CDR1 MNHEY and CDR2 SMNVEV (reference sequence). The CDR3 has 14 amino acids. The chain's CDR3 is CASSDRQGRDVATF. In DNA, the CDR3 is TGTGCCAGCAGCGATCGTCAGGGGAGGGACGTTGCCACGTTC.

The DNA for the CDR3 is TGTGCCATCACGGCCCGCGGGGGCACTGAAGCTTTCTTT. It codes for CAITARGGTEAFF. V usage is TRBV10-3 and J usage is TRBJ1-1; perhaps TRBD1 as D (5 bases). The V gene's germline CDR1 is ENHRY and CDR2 SYGVKD. V lost 7 bases and J lost 4, with 13 bases in between. The CDR3 runs to 13 residues.

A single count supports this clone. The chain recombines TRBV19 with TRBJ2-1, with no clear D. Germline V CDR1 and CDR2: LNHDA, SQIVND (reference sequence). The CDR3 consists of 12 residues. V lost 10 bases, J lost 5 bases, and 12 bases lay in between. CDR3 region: CATQRFDNEQFF. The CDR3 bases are TGTGCCACCCAACGCTTTGACAATGAGCAGTTCTTC.